Only a few counts were recorded for the clone carrying this T cell receptor beta chain. What it binds is not known. TCRdb used MiXCR to reprocess the RT-PCR reads, holding one entry per CDR3 protein. Here the sample spans about 520,000 distinct CDR3 sequences, about 25% being singletons. This record belongs to a study of response to subunit inactivated influenza vaccine. Study-wide points: Every seasonal influenza vaccination brings in few new T cells, the authors suggested.

Trimming at V came to 0 bases and at J to 0 bases, leaving 6 bases not matched to a gene. CDR3 length: 17 amino acids. CDR1 and CDR2 from the germline V gene are SGHRS and YFSETQ. The V and J genes are TRBV5-1 and TRBJ2-4; 7 bases fit TRBD1. Sequences were derived from CD4+ T cells sorted from PBMCs, sampled 5 days after vaccination. The origin of this receptor is a man aged 50 or older who received an inactivated influenza vaccine. The CDR3 loop reads CASSLEQGPLAKNIQYF. CDR3 DNA: TGCGCCAGCAGCTTGGAACAGGGGCCCTTAGCCAAAAACATTCAGTACTTC. The full variable domain, rest sourced from reference TRBV5-1 and TRBJ2-4, is KAGVTQTPRYLIKTRGQQVTLSCSPISGHRSVSWYQQTPGQGLQFLFEYFSETQRNKGNFPGRFSGRQFSNSRSEMNVSTLELGDSALYLCASSLEQGPLAKNIQYFGAGTRLSVL.